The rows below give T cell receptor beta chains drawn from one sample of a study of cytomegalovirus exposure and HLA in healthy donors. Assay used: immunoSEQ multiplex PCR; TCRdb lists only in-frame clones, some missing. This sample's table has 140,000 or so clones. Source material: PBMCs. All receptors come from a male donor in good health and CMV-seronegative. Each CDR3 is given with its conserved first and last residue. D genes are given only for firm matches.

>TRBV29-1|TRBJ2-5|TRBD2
TGCAGCGTTGAAGCGGAAAAGGTTGGGGGAAAGCGGGAGGGCCTTGGGACCCAGTACTTC
CSVEAEKVGGKREGLGTQYF
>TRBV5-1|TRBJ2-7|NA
TGCGCCAGCAGCTCAAGCAGGGCAGCGACCTACGAGCAGTACTTC
CASSSSRAATYEQYF
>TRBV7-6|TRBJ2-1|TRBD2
TGTGCCAGCAGTTCACTAGCGGGAGGGCCGGTGAGTGGCGACAATGAGCAGTTCTTC
CASSSLAGGPVSGDNEQFF
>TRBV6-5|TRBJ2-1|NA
TGTGCCAGCGGAAAGGGACAACGGTACAATGAGCAGTTCTTC
CASGKGQRYNEQFF
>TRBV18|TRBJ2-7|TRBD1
TGTGCCAGCTCATTCAGGGGGCAGGTATCCGAGCAGTACTTC
CASSFRGQVSEQYF
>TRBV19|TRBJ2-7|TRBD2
TGTGCCAGTAGTATGGGGACTAGCGGGGGCGAGCAGTACTTC
CASSMGTSGGEQYF
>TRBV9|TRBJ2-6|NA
TGTGCCAGCAGCTCAACAGGTTCCTCTGGGGCCAACGTCCTGACTTTC
CASSSTGSSGANVLTF
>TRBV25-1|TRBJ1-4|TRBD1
TGTGCCAGCAAAGACAGGGTGGGTGAAAAACTGTTTTTT
CASKDRVGEKLFF
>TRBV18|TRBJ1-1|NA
TGTGCCAGCTCACCAGTCGGGAACACTGAAGCTTTCTTT
CASSPVGNTEAFF
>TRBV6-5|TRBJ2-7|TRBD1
TGTGCCAGCAGTACGAGACAGGGACCCTACGAGCAGTACTTC
CASSTRQGPYEQYF
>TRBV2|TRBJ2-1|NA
TGTGCCAGCCGTAAGGTGCAGGAGGGTGGGTATGAGCAGTTCTTC
CASRKVQEGGYEQFF
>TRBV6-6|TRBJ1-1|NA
TGTGCCAGCAGTTACTCGAACAGGGCGAACACTGAAGCTTTCTTT
CASSYSNRANTEAFF
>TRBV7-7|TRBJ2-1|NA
TGTGCTAGCAGCTTAGCTCCAGGGGACCTCTACAATGAGCAGTTCTTC
CASSLAPGDLYNEQFF
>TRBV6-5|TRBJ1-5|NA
TGTGCCAGCAGACGCCGGACAGATAGCAATCAGCCCCAGCATTTT
CASRRRTDSNQPQHF
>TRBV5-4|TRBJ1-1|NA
TGTGCCAGCAGCTTGAGCACAGGGAGCACTGAAGCTTTCTTT
CASSLSTGSTEAFF
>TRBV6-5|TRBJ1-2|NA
TGTGCCAGCAGTTACGGAGGAGCGTCCCATGGCTACACCTTC
CASSYGGASHGYTF
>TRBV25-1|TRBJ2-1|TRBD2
TGTGCCAGCAGTGAATATGTGGGGGGGAAAGGTGATGAGCAGTTCTTC
CASSEYVGGKGDEQFF
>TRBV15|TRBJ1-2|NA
TGCGCCACCAGCAGAGAGGGGCTTCGGGACACCTTC
CATSREGLRDTF
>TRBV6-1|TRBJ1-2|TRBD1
TGTGCCAGCAGGCCGGGACAGGGCGTCTATGGCTACACCTTC
CASRPGQGVYGYTF
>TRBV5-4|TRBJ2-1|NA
TGTGCCAGCAGCTTGGGAGGATACAATGAGCAGTTCTTC
CASSLGGYNEQFF
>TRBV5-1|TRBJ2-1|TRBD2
TGCGCCAGCAGCGTCGGGGGGGCCTTATACAATGAGCAGTTCTTC
CASSVGGALYNEQFF
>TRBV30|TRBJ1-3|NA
TGTGCCTGGAGTGTATCTGGCGGAAACACCATATATTTT
CAWSVSGGNTIYF
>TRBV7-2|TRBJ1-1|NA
TGTGCCAGCAGCCAAGGGGGAGGGCTGGAGAACACTGAAGCTTTCTTT
CASSQGGGLENTEAFF
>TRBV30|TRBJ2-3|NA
TGTGCCTGGAGTGCGACTAGGGATACGCAGTATTTT
CAWSATRDTQYF
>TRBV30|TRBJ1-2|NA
TGTGCCTGGAGTGTAGGACAGTATGGCTACACCTTC
CAWSVGQYGYTF
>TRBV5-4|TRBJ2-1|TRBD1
TGTGCCAGCAGTCGGGACAGCTCCTACAATGAGCAGTTCTTC
CASSRDSSYNEQFF
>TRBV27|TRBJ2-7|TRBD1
TGTGCCAGCAGTCTGGACAGGTCCTACGAGCAGTACTTC
CASSLDRSYEQYF